What follows are 25 T cell receptor beta chains derived from one specimen sequenced in a study of T cells in Graves' hyperthyroidism and ophthalmopathy. TCR beta CDR3 sequences were amplified from RNA transcripts. During a first-round RT-PCR of the TCR CDR3, the HTBI primer set was used. TCRdb processed the multiplex PCR reads anew with MiXCR; each CDR3 protein has one entry. Of a few hundred thousand distinct CDR3 sequences in the sample, about 16% were seen once. Sequenced material: blood. Receptors originate from a woman in her twenties or thirties with Graves' ophthalmopathy.

This clonotype was detected a few times. The chain combines TRBV6-2 or TRBV6-3 with TRBJ2-1, with D unresolved. The CDR3 is made up of 14 amino acids. Trimming left V 0 bases short and J 4 bases short, with 7 bases between. Germline V gene sequence: CDR1 MNHEY, CDR2 SVGEGT. CDR3 nucleotides: TGTGCCAGCAGTTACTCGGGCAGGTACAATGAGCAGTTCTTC. This gives the protein CASSYSGRYNEQFF.

This clonotype was seen more than once but under ten times. The chain is built from TRBV4-3 and TRBJ2-1; the D is unclear. CDR1 LGHNA and CDR2 YSLEER come from the germline V gene. With 0 bases removed from V and 3 bases from J, the gap between germline ends came to 12 bases. CDR3 length: 16 residues. The CDR3 loop reads CASSQDFSLHYNEQFF. CDR3 bases: TGCGCCAGCAGCCAAGATTTCAGTCTCCACTACAATGAGCAGTTCTTC.

The chain joins TRBV24-1 to TRBJ2-3, with 14 bases that match TRBD2. V dropped 1 base and J dropped 4; count of bases not matched to a gene: 9. The CDR3 sequence is 19 residues long. Germline values: CDR1 KGHDR, CDR2 SFDVKD. The CDR3 loop is CATSDFSGTSGSPSDTQYF. CDR3 sequence (DNA): TGTGCCACCAGTGATTTCTCCGGGACTAGCGGGAGTCCCTCAGATACGCAGTATTTT.

This clonotype was detected a few times. This may stem from a read error, because a much larger clone lies one nucleotide away. V gene TRBV20-1 combines with J gene TRBJ1-2; maybe TRBD1 (5 bases). V lost 3 bases and J lost 3, with 8 bases in between. This CDR3 region has 12 residues. Germline CDR1 is DFQATT and CDR2 is SNEGSKA (reference sequence). CDR3 loop: CSASAGDYGYTF. The CDR3 nucleotides read TGCAGTGCTAGTGCGGGGGACTATGGCTACACCTTC.

This clonotype was recorded many times. V and J are TRBV3-1 and TRBJ2-7, with no clear D. The V end was cut by 0 bases, the J end by 6 bases, with 3 bases between. The CDR3 has 11 residues. In germline, CDR1 is LGHDT, CDR2 YNNKEL (reference sequence). CDR3 sequence: CASSQDSEQYF. The CDR3 nucleotides are TGTGCCAGCAGCCAAGATTCCGAGCAGTACTTC.

This clonotype was detected ten times or more. The chain recombines TRBV7-9 with TRBJ2-1, with D uncertain. The CDR3 is made up of 11 amino acids. Germline V gene data show CDR1 as SEHNR and CDR2 as FQNEAQ (reference sequence). Trimming took 5 bases from V and 8 from J, leaving 7 bases between them. CDR3 DNA sequence: TGTGCCAGCAGCCCCGGGTATGAGCAGTTCTTC. It encodes CASSPGYEQFF. Combining the CDR3 with reference TRBV7-9 and TRBJ2-1 gives the whole variable domain DTGVSQNPRHKITKRGQNVTFRCDPISEHNRLYWYRQTLGQGPEFLTYFQNEAQLEKSRLLSDRFSAERPKGSFSTLEIQRTEQGDSAMYLCASSPGYEQFFGPGTRLTVL.

This clonotype has more than one count but fewer than ten. The genes are TRBV7-2 and TRBJ2-1, with D possibly matching TRBD1 (5 bases). This CDR3 region has 14 residues. CDR1 SGHTA and CDR2 FQGNSA come from the germline V gene. Trimming cost V 4 bases and J 6 bases, with 13 bases left between them. This chain's CDR3 is CASSSIRQSNEQFF. The CDR3 bases are TGTGCCAGCAGCTCGATACGACAGTCCAATGAGCAGTTCTTC.

This clonotype was detected ten times or more. The CDR3 nucleotides read TGTGCCAGCAGCGTAGCTCTGGCCTCCTACGAGCAGTACTTC. Translating gives CASSVALASYEQYF. The chain combines TRBV9 with TRBJ2-7, with D unclear. CDR3 length equals 14 residues. V shed 0 bases and J shed 0 bases, with 7 bases lying between them. CDR1 and CDR2 from the germline V gene are SGDLS and YYNGEE.

The sample holds many counts of this clonotype. This sequence joins TRBV7-3 and TRBJ2-1; weak D call: TRBD2 (5 bases). The CDR3 loop spans 14 amino acids. Trimming removed 2 bases from V and 8 bases from J, with 13 bases in between. Germline V gives CDR1 SGHTA, CDR2 FQGTGA. The CDR3 spells CASSLGGGLDEQFF. In DNA, the CDR3 is TGTGCCAGCAGCTTAGGAGGAGGTTTAGATGAGCAGTTCTTC.

This clonotype appeared a few times. The chain is built from TRBV11-3 and TRBJ2-1; TRBD2 aligns across 7 bases. Germline V gene sequence: CDR1 SGHNT, CDR2 YENEEA. The CDR3 extends over 17 amino acids. V lost 1 base, J lost 0 bases, and 6 bases stayed unmatched. CDR3 in DNA: TGTGCCAGCAGCTTAGGGGGACTACTCTACTCCTACAATGAGCAGTTCTTC. The encoded protein is CASSLGGLLYSYNEQFF.

This clonotype has ten or more counts. This chain links TRBV7-8 with TRBJ2-7, with TRBD2 identical over 8 bases. The V and J ends lost 5 bases and 5 bases, in that order; junction bases with no gene match: 8. The V gene's germline CDR1 is SGHVS and CDR2 FQNEAQ. The CDR3 has 14 residues. The CDR3 reads CASSPREGRHEQYF. The DNA of the CDR3 is TGTGCCAGCAGCCCCCGGGAGGGCCGGCACGAGCAGTACTTC. Together with reference TRBV7-8 and TRBJ2-7, the CDR3 gives the full variable domain: GAGVSQSPRYKVAKRGQDVALRCDPISGHVSLFWYQQALGQGPEFLTYFQNEAQLDKSGLPSDRFFAERPEGSVSTLKIQRTQQEDSAVYLCASSPREGRHEQYFGPGTRLTVT.

This clonotype has only a few counts. The chain recombines TRBV30 with TRBJ2-3, with 11 positions matching TRBD2. The CDR3 is made up of 16 amino acids. V trimming: 2 bases; J trimming: 2 bases; junction bases outside the gene matches: 6. Germline-derived CDR1 and CDR2 are GTSNPN and SVGIG (reference sequence). CDR3 DNA sequence: TGTGCCTGGAGTCCCGGGACTAGCGGCCTCACAGATACGCAGTATTTT. It is translated as CAWSPGTSGLTDTQYF.

The V call is TRBV10-2, the J call TRBJ2-6; TRBD1 matches 9 bases. Germline-derived CDR1 and CDR2 are WSHSY and SAAADI. V gave up 2 bases and J gave up 0 bases; unmatched junction bases: 5. This CDR3 has 18 residues. CDR3 loop: CASSERGQGFSGANVLTF. In DNA form, the CDR3 reads TGCGCCAGCAGTGAGAGGGGACAGGGTTTCTCTGGGGCCAACGTCCTGACTTTC.

The genes are TRBV6-1 and TRBJ2-3; TRBD2 aligns across 9 bases. Looked up from germline, CDR1 is MNHNS and CDR2 is SASEGT. The CDR3 is made up of 16 amino acids. V gave up 5 bases and J gave up 8 bases; unmatched junction bases: 14. The CDR3, as DNA: TGTGCCAGCAGTTCCGATAGCGGGAGCCCGATAAGTACGCAGTATTTT. It translates to CASSSDSGSPISTQYF.

A few counts support this clonotype. The CDR3 DNA sequence: TGTGCCACCAGTGATTCGGTTGGGGCTGGTTTCGAAAAACTGTTTTTT. This gives the protein CATSDSVGAGFEKLFF. The chain combines TRBV24-1 with TRBJ1-4, with D perhaps TRBD1 (5 bases). Germline V gene lookup returns CDR1 KGHDR and CDR2 SFDVKD. The V and J ends lost 2 bases and 8 bases respectively, with 17 bases between them. The CDR3 is 16 residues long.

This clonotype was counted ten times or more. The chain combines TRBV7-2 with TRBJ2-7; D might be TRBD2 (5 bases). V was cut by 0 bases and J by 0 bases, with 9 bases left in between. The germline V gene has CDR1 SGHTA and CDR2 FQGNSA. The CDR3 length is 15 residues. The CDR3 here is CASSLARGSSYEQYF. DNA of the CDR3: TGTGCCAGCAGCTTAGCCCGGGGTAGCTCCTACGAGCAGTACTTC.

This clonotype has at least ten counts. The chain carries TRBV6-1 and TRBJ2-3, with TRBD2 matching 7 bases. The length of the CDR3 is 14 residues. Germline-derived CDR1 and CDR2 are MNHNS and SASEGT. Trimming at V came to 11 bases and at J to 4 bases, leaving 12 bases not matched to a gene. In DNA form, the CDR3 reads TGTGCCGGTGGGGGGAGGGTCGGTGCAGATACGCAGTATTTT. This codes for CAGGGRVGADTQYF.

This clonotype was recorded many times. The rearrangement uses TRBV3-1 and TRBJ2-1; 7 bases map to TRBD1. The V and J ends lost 2 bases and 5 bases, in that order; junction bases with no gene match: 9. Germline V gives CDR1 LGHDT, CDR2 YNNKEL (reference sequence). The CDR3 loop spans 16 amino acids. The chain's CDR3 is CASSQHPGQTNNEQFF. In DNA form, the CDR3 reads TGTGCCAGCAGCCAACACCCGGGACAGACGAACAATGAGCAGTTCTTC.

This clonotype has just a few counts. The gene calls are TRBV28 and TRBJ2-7; D is ambiguous. Trimming pared 5 bases from V and 1 base from J, leaving 6 bases between. The V gene's germline CDR1 is MDHEN and CDR2 SYDVKM. This CDR3 contains 12 residues. The DNA for the CDR3 is TGTGCCAGCAGTGAGGTGTCCTACGAGCAGTACTTC. This encodes CASSEVSYEQYF.

This clonotype has a count of ten or more. The V call is TRBV20-1, the J call TRBJ2-1; TRBD2 matches at 9 bases. The CDR3 extends over 14 amino acids. Germline trimming cut 3 bases from V and 8 bases from J; bases unmatched to any gene: 8. CDR1 is DFQATT, CDR2 SNEGSKA, per germline (reference sequence). The CDR3 loop is CSASPGTSLDEQFF. As DNA, the CDR3 is TGCAGTGCTAGTCCCGGGACTAGCTTGGATGAGCAGTTCTTC.

This clonotype was picked up many times. This chain uses TRBV20-1 with TRBJ1-4, with a tentative D call TRBD1 (5 bases). Per germline, CDR1 DFQATT and CDR2 SNEGSKA (reference sequence). With 6 bases removed from V and 3 bases from J, the gap between germline ends came to 17 bases. There are 15 residues in the CDR3. CDR3 in amino acids: CSAHLAGRSNEKLFF. CDR3 DNA sequence: TGCAGTGCGCACCTAGCGGGACGATCTAATGAAAAACTGTTTTTT.

V usage is TRBV5-1 and J usage is TRBJ1-5, with 10 bases aligning to TRBD1. Germline V gives CDR1 SGHRS, CDR2 YFSETQ. This CDR3 comprises 15 residues. Trimming cost V 2 bases and J 5 bases; bases outside gene matches: 4. CDR3 bases: TGCGCCAGCAGCTTAAGCGGGACAGGGGATCAGCCCCAGCATTTT. It specifies CASSLSGTGDQPQHF.

The CDR3 region is CASSYSTSLAYEQYF. The CDR3 nucleotides read TGTGCCAGCAGTTACTCGACGTCCCTTGCCTACGAGCAGTACTTC. The rearrangement links TRBV6-2 or TRBV6-3 to TRBJ2-7; D unresolved. Germline assignment: CDR1 MNHEY and CDR2 SVGEGT. V was clipped by 0 bases and J by 2 bases, with 11 bases between them. This CDR3 region has 15 residues.

This clonotype was counted between two and nine times. V usage is TRBV20-1 and J usage is TRBJ1-6; TRBD1 matches at 8 bases. The V segment lost 6 bases and the J segment 11 bases; nucleotides outside the gene matches: 12. In germline, CDR1 is DFQATT, CDR2 SNEGSKA (reference sequence). This CDR3 has 14 residues. The CDR3 DNA follows: TGCAGTGCGCAGGTAGACAGGGGTAGGACACCCCTCCACTTT. Translation: CSAQVDRGRTPLHF.

This clonotype was seen more than once but under ten times. This rearrangement joins TRBV19 to TRBJ1-2, with 7 bases fitting TRBD1. The V and J ends lost 11 bases and 8 bases, in that order; junction bases with no gene match: 14. The CDR3 is made up of 13 amino acids. Germline CDR1 LNHDA, CDR2 SQIVND (reference sequence). CDR3 sequence (DNA): TGTGCCTCCAAAGAACAGACAGGGATCGGCTACACCTTC. It specifies CASKEQTGIGYTF.